The 12 T cell receptor beta chains below come from one sample, sequenced in a study of blood T cells in healthy people across ages. A J-beta primer mix and a sample-barcoded 5' primer were used in a second PCR of roughly 7 to 12 cycles. In TCRdb, the 5' RACE reads were re-called with MiXCR into one record per CDR3 protein. The sample has 1.5 million or so distinct CDR3 sequences, about 45% seen once. The source material was blood. These receptors were taken from a woman younger than 35 in good health.

The chain carries TRBV4-1 and TRBJ2-7, with TRBD2 matching over 7 bases. TRBJ2-5 matches the DNA end more closely, so the J call is doubtful. The CDR3 is 16 amino acids. Germline CDR1 MGHRA, CDR2 YSYEKL. The CDR3 here is CASSQVNVREGETQYF. Written as DNA, the CDR3 is TGCGCCAGCAGCCAAGTAAATGTCAGGGAGGGCGAGACCCAGTACTTC.

The genes are TRBV9 and TRBJ2-7; a possible D gene is TRBD2 (5 bases). This CDR3 contains 15 residues. The V end was cut by 0 bases, the J end by 7 bases, with 17 bases between. The germline CDR1 and CDR2 sequences are SGDLS and YYNGEE. The chain's CDR3 is CASSVDEGLYNEQYF. The DNA for the CDR3 is TGTGCCAGCAGCGTAGATGAGGGTTTATACAATGAGCAGTACTTC.

This chain links TRBV27 with TRBJ2-3, with TRBD1 identical over 7 bases. The germline V gene encodes CDR1 MNHEY and CDR2 SMNVEV (reference sequence). J gave up 3 bases and V 6 bases, and 9 bases lay outside the gene matches. The CDR3 runs to 15 residues. CDR3 loop: CASRLGTDATDTQYF. CDR3 DNA sequence: TGTGCCAGCAGGCTCGGGACAGACGCAACAGATACGCAGTATTTT.

This clonotype has just a few counts. The rearrangement uses TRBV6-5 and TRBJ1-2; D gene unclear. The CDR3 has 12 residues. Deletions cut 6 bases from V and 7 bases from J, with 12 bases between. Germline values: CDR1 MNHEY, CDR2 SVGAGI. In DNA form, the CDR3 reads TGTGCCAGCAGGGATCAGGTCGGTGGCTACACCTTC. Translating gives CASRDQVGGYTF.

The chain carries TRBV20-1 and TRBJ2-1; tentatively, D is TRBD2 (5 bases). Between the trimmed V and J ends, which lost 0 bases and 10 bases, there was a span of 16 bases. CDR1 and CDR2 (germline): DFQATT, SNEGSKA (reference sequence). This CDR3 is built from 14 residues. CDR3 sequence reads: CSARDPPRSGEQFF. The CDR3 DNA sequence: TGCAGTGCTAGAGATCCCCCGAGATCGGGGGAGCAGTTCTTC.

The chain is built from TRBV4-3 and TRBJ2-4; 8 bases align to TRBD1. The end of the DNA is better explained by TRBJ2-7, so the J call may be wrong. Per germline, CDR1 LGHNA and CDR2 YSLEER. This CDR3 spans 14 amino acids. Here the CDR3 reads CASSQGTGSDEQYF. In nucleotides, the CDR3 is TGCGCCAGCAGCCAGGGGACAGGTTCCGACGAGCAGTACTTC.

This clonotype has at least ten counts. The chain carries TRBV27 and TRBJ2-1; 7 bases fit TRBD1. Germline lookup yields CDR1 MNHEY and CDR2 SMNVEV (reference sequence). The CDR3 has 13 residues. The V segment lost 2 bases and the J segment 7 bases; nucleotides outside the gene matches: 2. The chain's CDR3 is CASSLDRVNEQFF. The CDR3 region has the DNA TGTGCCAGCAGTTTAGACAGGGTGAATGAGCAGTTCTTC.

The rearrangement uses TRBV3-1 and TRBJ1-2; D remains ambiguous. V shed 4 bases and J shed 6 bases, with 18 bases lying between them. CDR3 length: 15 residues. CDR1 is LGHDT, CDR2 YNNKEL, per germline (reference sequence). CDR3 residues: CASSPSRAVYHGYTF. The CDR3 DNA reads as TGTGCCAGCAGCCCCAGCCGGGCGGTTTATCATGGCTACACCTTC.

The V gene is TRBV4-2, the J gene TRBJ2-5; perhaps D is TRBD1 or TRBD2 (5 bases each). The germline gives CDR1 LGHNA, CDR2 YNFKEQ. The ends were cut back, 3 bases at V and 5 bases at J, with 10 bases in the middle. CDR3 length: 13 amino acids. CDR3 in amino acids: CASSHQGAETQYF. As DNA, the CDR3 is TGTGCCAGCAGCCACCAGGGAGCTGAGACCCAGTACTTC.

The rearrangement uses TRBV5-1 and TRBJ2-1; 12 nucleotides align to TRBD2. The DNA end is a closer match to TRBJ2-7, so the J assignment may be wrong. Germline CDR1 and CDR2: SGHRS and YFSETQ. The length of the CDR3 is 17 residues. CDR3 loop: CASSPTSGGLRYNEQYF. Written as DNA, the CDR3 is TGCGCCAGCAGCCCGACTAGCGGGGGCCTCAGATACAATGAGCAGTACTTC.

CDR3 in amino acids: CASSAFNRDRQLSNQETQYF. CDR3 nucleotides: TGTGCCAGCAGCGCCTTCAACCGGGACAGGCAACTATCTAACCAAGAGACCCAGTACTTC. This chain uses TRBV11-2 with TRBJ2-5, with 8 nucleotides matching TRBD1. V shed 5 bases and J 0 bases; nucleotides not matched to a gene: 20. The CDR3 is 20 amino acids. Germline V gene sequence: CDR1 SGHAT, CDR2 FQNNGV.

The CDR3 sequence is CASSSLMRGSSYEQYF. CDR3 DNA: TGTGCCAGCAGCTCCCTCATGCGGGGGAGCTCCTACGAGCAGTACTTC. The chain carries TRBV7-2 and TRBJ2-7; 7 positions agree with TRBD2. The CDR3 extends over 16 amino acids. V shed 4 bases, J shed 0 bases, and the junction held 9 bases outside the gene matches. Germline values: CDR1 SGHTA, CDR2 FQGNSA.